The entry that follows covers one T cell receptor beta chain sequence. Different DNA sequences within this sample yield the same CDR3. This CDR3 has 12 residues. CDR1 GTSNPN and CDR2 SVGIG come from the germline V gene (reference sequence). V was shortened by 2 bases and J by 2 bases, with 6 bases between the two germline ends. This sample was taken from a study of blood T cell repertoires in COVID-19. Across the whole study: PBMCs, B-cell-depleted T cells, or T cells were the source of the cDNA or gDNA that made up the material.

In the authors' methods: Amplification of reference gene primers provided the estimated nucleated cell counts. The assay was immunoSEQ multiplex PCR, and TCRdb's table has in-frame clones only and misses some. The DNA was the basis for D and trimming; V, J and clone size are from that table. There are 150,000 to 180,000 clones in the sample; about 81% occur only once, and around 7.1% lies in the top ten. Sequenced sample: PBMCs or T cells enriched from blood (not recorded which). The chain employs TRBV30 and TRBJ1-2; D may be TRBD1 (5 bases). The TCR originated in a man aged 50 to 59 who had recovered from COVID-19. CDR3 residues: CAWSRGNYGYTF. CDR3 nucleotide sequence: TGTGCCTGGAGTAGGGGAAACTATGGCTACACCTTC.